This T cell receptor beta chain was documented in a study of T-cell reconstitution after alpha-beta-depleted transplantation in children. Unique molecular identifiers tagged the TCRbeta library. TCRdb re-called the PCR reads through MiXCR, storing one row per CDR3 protein. The data show hundreds of thousands of distinct CDR3 sequences, with about 14% seen just once and 4% to 5.5% held by the top ten. For this clonotype: The junction departs from germline at one end; a sequencing error may be responsible.

This CDR3 region has 14 residues. The germline gives CDR1 MDHEN, CDR2 SYDVKM. This receptor was identified in a human donor who donated a stem cell graft to a child with Fanconi anemia. The V gene is TRBV28, the J gene TRBJ2-4; D is uncertain. The sequenced sample was PBMCs, obtained from the stem cell graft. The CDR3: CASSYPRSKNIEYF. CDR3 coding DNA: TGTGCCAGCAGTTATCCGCGGTCCAAAAACATTGAGTACTTC.